This T cell receptor beta chain was recorded in a study of T-cell reconstitution after alpha-beta-depleted transplantation in children. Preparation of the TCRbeta library used unique molecular identifiers. TCRdb reprocessed the PCR reads with MiXCR, giving one entry per CDR3 protein. The sample includes around 200,000 distinct CDR3 sequences, around 10% of them seen just once. This clonotype has ten or more counts. The CDR3 extends over 16 amino acids. Germline values: CDR1 SGHRS, CDR2 YFSETQ. V shed 4 bases, J shed 5 bases, and the junction held 10 bases outside the gene matches. The sequence derives from a human donor who donated a stem cell graft to a child with acute lymphoblastic leukemia. Source: PBMCs from the stem cell graft donor, taken from the stem cell graft. The chain carries TRBV5-1 and TRBJ1-4; 8 nucleotides align to TRBD1. This chain's CDR3 is CASSPQQGGANEKLFF. For the CDR3, the DNA is TGCGCCAGCAGCCCCCAACAGGGGGGGGCGAATGAAAAACTGTTTTTT.